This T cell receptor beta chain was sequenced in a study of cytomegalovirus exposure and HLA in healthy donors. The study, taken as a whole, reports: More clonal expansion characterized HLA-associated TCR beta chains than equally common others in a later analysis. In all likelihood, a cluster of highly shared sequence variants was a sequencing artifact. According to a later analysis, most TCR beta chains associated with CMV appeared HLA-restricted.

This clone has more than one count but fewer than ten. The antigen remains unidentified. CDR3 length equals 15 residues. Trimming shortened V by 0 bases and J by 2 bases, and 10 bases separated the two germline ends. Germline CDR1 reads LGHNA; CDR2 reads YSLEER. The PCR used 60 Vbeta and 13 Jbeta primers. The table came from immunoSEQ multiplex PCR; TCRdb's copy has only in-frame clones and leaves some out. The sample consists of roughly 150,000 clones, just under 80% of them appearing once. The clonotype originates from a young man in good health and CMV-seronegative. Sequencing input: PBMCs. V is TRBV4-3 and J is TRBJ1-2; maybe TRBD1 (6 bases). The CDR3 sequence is CASSQEPQGNYGYTF. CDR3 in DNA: TGCGCCAGCAGCCAAGAGCCCCAGGGGAACTATGGCTACACCTTC.